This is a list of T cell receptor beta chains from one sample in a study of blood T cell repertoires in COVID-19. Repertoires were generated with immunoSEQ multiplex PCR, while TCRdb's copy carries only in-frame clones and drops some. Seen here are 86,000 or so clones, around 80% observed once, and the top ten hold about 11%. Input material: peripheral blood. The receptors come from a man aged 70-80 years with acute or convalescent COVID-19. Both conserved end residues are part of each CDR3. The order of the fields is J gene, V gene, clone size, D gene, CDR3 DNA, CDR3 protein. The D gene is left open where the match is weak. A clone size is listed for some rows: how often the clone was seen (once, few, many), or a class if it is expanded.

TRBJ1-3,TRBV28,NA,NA,TGTGCCAGCAGTTTCCGGACAGGAAACACCATATATTTT,CASSFRTGNTIYF
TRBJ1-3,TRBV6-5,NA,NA,TGTGCCAGCAGGGGGGGAGGTGGAAACACCATATATTTT,CASRGGGGNTIYF
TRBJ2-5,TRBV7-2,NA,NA,TGTGCCAGCAGCTTAGGTCAGGCGTGGGAGACCCAGTACTTC,CASSLGQAWETQYF
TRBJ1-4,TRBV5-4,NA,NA,TGTGCCAGCAGCCCCGGGGTAAAAGAAAAACTGTTTTTT,CASSPGVKEKLFF
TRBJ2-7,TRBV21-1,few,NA,TGTGCCAGCAGCCCCCGGGACTCCTACGAGCAGTACTTC,CASSPRDSYEQYF
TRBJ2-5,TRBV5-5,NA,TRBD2,TGTGCCAGCAGCATACCGGGGGGGCCAAAGACCCAGTACTTC,CASSIPGGPKTQYF
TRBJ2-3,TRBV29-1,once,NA,TGCAGCGTTGCAGGGACAGATACGCAGTATTTT,CSVAGTDTQYF
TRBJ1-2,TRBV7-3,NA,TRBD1,TGTGCCAGCAGCTTAACCGCCTCGACAGGGAAAAACTATGGCTACACCTTC,CASSLTASTGKNYGYTF
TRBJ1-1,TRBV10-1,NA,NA,TGCGCCAGCAGCTCGGACAGATTGAACACTGAAGCTTTCTTT,CASSSDRLNTEAFF
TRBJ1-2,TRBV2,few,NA,TGTGCCAGCAGGGGGGGACTTCTTAACTATGGCTACACCTTC,CASRGGLLNYGYTF
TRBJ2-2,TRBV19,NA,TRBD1,TGTGCCAGTACCCATCCCGGGACAGGGGTGTCCACCGGGGAGCTGTTTTTT,CASTHPGTGVSTGELFF
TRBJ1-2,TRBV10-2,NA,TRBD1,TGCGCCAGCAGTGAAGCGGACAGGGGAGGCTACACCTTC,CASSEADRGGYTF
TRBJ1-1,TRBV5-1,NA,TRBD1,TGCGCCAGCAGCTCGGGGGACAGGGGGCGAGACACTGAAGCTTTCTTT,CASSSGDRGRDTEAFF
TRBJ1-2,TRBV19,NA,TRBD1,TGTGCCAGTACCGCGAGGAGGACAGGGGGCGGCTATGGCTACACCTTC,CASTARRTGGGYGYTF
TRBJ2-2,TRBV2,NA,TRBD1,TGTGCCAGCAGTGGGGACAGGGCGGCCGGGGAGCTGTTTTTT,CASSGDRAAGELFF
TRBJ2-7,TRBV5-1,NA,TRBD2,TGCGCCAGCAGCCAACAGCAGGGAGGGAACGAGCAGTACTTC,CASSQQQGGNEQYF
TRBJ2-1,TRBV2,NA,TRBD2,TGTGCCAGCAGGGAGGGACTAGCGCCAAGCTCCTACAATGAGCAGTTCTTC,CASREGLAPSSYNEQFF
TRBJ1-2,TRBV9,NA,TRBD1,TGTGCCAGCAGCGTAGTGACAGGGGGAATCGATGGCTACACCTTC,CASSVVTGGIDGYTF
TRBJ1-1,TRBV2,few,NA,TGTGCCAGCAGTGGGAGGCGGGGAGTAACTGAAGCTTTCTTT,CASSGRRGVTEAFF
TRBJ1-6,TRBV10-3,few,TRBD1,TGTGCCATCAGTGAGCCTACGACAGGGTCGGGTTCACCCCTCCACTTT,CAISEPTTGSGSPLHF
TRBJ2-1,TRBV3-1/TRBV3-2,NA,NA,TGTGCCAGCAGCCAAGGTTGGACAGATTACAATGAGCAGTTCTTC,CASSQGWTDYNEQFF
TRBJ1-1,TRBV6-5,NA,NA,TGTGCCAGCAGTAGAGGGGGAACTGAAGCTTTCTTT,CASSRGGTEAFF
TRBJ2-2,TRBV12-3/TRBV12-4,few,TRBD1,TGTGCCAGCAGGACAGGGGTCGGGGAGCTGTTTTTT,CASRTGVGELFF
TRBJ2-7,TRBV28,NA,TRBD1,TGTGCCAGCAGTTCTACAGGGGCCTACGAGCAGTACTTC,CASSSTGAYEQYF
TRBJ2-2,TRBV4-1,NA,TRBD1,TGCGCCAGCAGCCACCGGACAGGGGCGACCGGGGAGCTGTTTTTT,CASSHRTGATGELFF
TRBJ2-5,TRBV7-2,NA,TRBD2,TGTGCCAGCAGCTTCTACGGCGGGGGGGCGGAGACCCAGTACTTC,CASSFYGGGAETQYF
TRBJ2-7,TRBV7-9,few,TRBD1,TGTGCCAGCAGCACGGGACAGACCTACGAGCAGTACTTC,CASSTGQTYEQYF
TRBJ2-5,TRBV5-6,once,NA,TGTGCCAGCAGCTTCCTAACAGGCAAAGAGACCCAGTACTTC,CASSFLTGKETQYF
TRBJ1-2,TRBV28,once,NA,TGTGCCAGCACTGTTATCGGAGGGAACTATGGCTACACCTTC,CASTVIGGNYGYTF
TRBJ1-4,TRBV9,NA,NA,TGTGCCAGCAGCCTCACAGGGGAAAAACTGTTTTTT,CASSLTGEKLFF
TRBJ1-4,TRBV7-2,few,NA,TGTGCCAGCAGCTTATGGGCAAATGAAAAACTGTTTTTT,CASSLWANEKLFF
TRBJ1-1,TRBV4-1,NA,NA,TGCGCCAGCAGCCAAGTCCCCGGGGGACCCACTGAAGCTTTCTTT,CASSQVPGGPTEAFF
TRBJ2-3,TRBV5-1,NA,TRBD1,TGCGCCAGCAGCTGGACAGGGGGACGTAGCACAGATACGCAGTATTTT,CASSWTGGRSTDTQYF
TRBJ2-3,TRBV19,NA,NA,TGTGCCAGTAGTATAGCGCGGCCTAGCACAGATACGCAGTATTTT,CASSIARPSTDTQYF
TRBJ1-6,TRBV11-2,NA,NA,TGTGCCAGCAGCATACGCGGGGGGCTAGGTTCACCCCTCCACTTT,CASSIRGGLGSPLHF
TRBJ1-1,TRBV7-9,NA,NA,TGTGCCAGCAGCTTAGGGGGAGGGGAGGTCATGAACACTGAAGCTTTCTTT,CASSLGGGEVMNTEAFF
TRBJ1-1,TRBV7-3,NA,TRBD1,TGTGCCAGCAGCGTCAGGGGGCAAGGGACTGAAGCTTTCTTT,CASSVRGQGTEAFF
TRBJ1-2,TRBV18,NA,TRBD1,TGTGCCAGCTCACTGGACAGGTCACGTTATGGCTACACCTTC,CASSLDRSRYGYTF
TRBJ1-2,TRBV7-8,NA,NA,TGTGCCAGCAGCCAGAGAGGCCAACTCTATGGCTACACCTTC,CASSQRGQLYGYTF
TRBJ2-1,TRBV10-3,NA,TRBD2,TGTGCCATTAGCGGGGGGGTCAATGAGCAGTTCTTC,CAISGGVNEQFF
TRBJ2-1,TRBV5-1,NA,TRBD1,TGCGCCAGCAGCTTGAGGACAGGAGTTTACAATGAGCAGTTCTTC,CASSLRTGVYNEQFF
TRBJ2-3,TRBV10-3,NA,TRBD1,TGTGCCATCAGTGAGTCACACTCTGGGACAGCCAACACAGATACGCAGTATTTT,CAISESHSGTANTDTQYF
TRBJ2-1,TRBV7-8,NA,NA,TGTGCCAGCCGAGGAGGCACCTACAATGAGCAGTTCTTC,CASRGGTYNEQFF
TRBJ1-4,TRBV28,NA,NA,TGTGCCAGCAGTTTAATGCCCGGGGGGAATGAAAAACTGTTTTTT,CASSLMPGGNEKLFF
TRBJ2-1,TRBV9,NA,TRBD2,TGTGCCAGCAGCGTAGCTGGGCCAGCGGGGGTGAATGAGCAGTTCTTC,CASSVAGPAGVNEQFF